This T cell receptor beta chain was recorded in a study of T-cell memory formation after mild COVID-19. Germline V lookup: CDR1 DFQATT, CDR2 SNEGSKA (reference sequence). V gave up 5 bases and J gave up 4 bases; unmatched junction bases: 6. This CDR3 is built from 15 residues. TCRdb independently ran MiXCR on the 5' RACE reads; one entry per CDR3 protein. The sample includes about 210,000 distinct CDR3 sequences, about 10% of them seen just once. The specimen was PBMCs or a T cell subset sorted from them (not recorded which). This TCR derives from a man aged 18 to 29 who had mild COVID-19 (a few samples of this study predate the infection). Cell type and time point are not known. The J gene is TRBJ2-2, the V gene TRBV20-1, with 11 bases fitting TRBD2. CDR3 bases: TGCAGTGCTCGGTATAGCGGGGGGGCCACCGGGGAGCTGTTTTTT. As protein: CSARYSGGATGELFF.